These T cell receptor beta chains were read from a single sample in a study of radiation and T cells in renal cell carcinoma. TCRdb's copy holds only in-frame clones and misses some; the assay was immunoSEQ multiplex PCR. The repertoire includes 150,000 or so clones, roughly 90% of them detected once, and roughly 4% sits in the top ten. The sample in question was blood, obtained from a patient whose treatment included radiotherapy and nephrectomy. These receptors were collected from a woman in her seventies with renal cell carcinoma. Each CDR3 is given with its conserved first and last residue. A D gene is named only where the DNA matches it firmly. Where a row states a size, it is once, few, many or the class of an expanded clone; other rows omit it.

D gene: TRBD2
V gene: TRBV5-1
J gene: TRBJ2-3
clone size: NA
CDR3 protein: CASSQRLAGQDTQYF
CDR3 DNA: TGCGCCAGCAGCCAACGACTAGCGGGGCAAGATACGCAGTATTTT

D gene: TRBD2
V gene: TRBV4-1
J gene: TRBJ2-3
clone size: once
CDR3 protein: CASSPRGGGGADTQYF
CDR3 DNA: TGCGCCAGCAGTCCGCGGGGCGGCGGGGGGGCGGATACGCAGTATTTT

D gene: NA
V gene: TRBV7-2
J gene: TRBJ1-3
clone size: NA
CDR3 protein: CASSRGWRASGNTIYF
CDR3 DNA: TGTGCCAGCAGCCGAGGGTGGAGGGCCTCCGGAAACACCATATATTTT

D gene: NA
V gene: TRBV4-1
J gene: TRBJ1-1
clone size: few
CDR3 protein: CASSQDDHTEAFF
CDR3 DNA: TGCGCCAGCAGCCAAGACGACCACACTGAAGCTTTCTTT

D gene: NA
V gene: TRBV7-6
J gene: TRBJ2-7
clone size: NA
CDR3 protein: CASSLTDGSYEQYF
CDR3 DNA: TGTGCCAGCAGCCTGACCGACGGATCCTACGAGCAGTACTTC

D gene: TRBD2
V gene: TRBV7-9
J gene: TRBJ2-5
clone size: NA
CDR3 protein: CTSSFGTTKETQYF
CDR3 DNA: TGTACCAGCAGCTTCGGGACTACAAAAGAGACCCAGTACTTC

D gene: NA
V gene: TRBV2
J gene: TRBJ1-5
clone size: NA
CDR3 protein: CASSEGIRNQPQHF
CDR3 DNA: TGTGCCAGCAGTGAAGGCATTCGCAATCAGCCCCAGCATTTT

D gene: TRBD1
V gene: TRBV9
J gene: TRBJ1-4
clone size: NA
CDR3 protein: CASSETGTGDEKLFF
CDR3 DNA: TGTGCCAGCAGCGAAACCGGGACAGGGGATGAAAAACTGTTTTTT

D gene: NA
V gene: TRBV5-6
J gene: TRBJ2-7
clone size: NA
CDR3 protein: CASSSFRGLYEQYF
CDR3 DNA: TGTGCCAGCAGCTCTTTCAGAGGGCTCTACGAGCAGTACTTC

D gene: NA
V gene: TRBV28
J gene: TRBJ2-7
clone size: NA
CDR3 protein: CATRGAGRTYEQYF
CDR3 DNA: TGTGCCACCAGAGGGGCGGGGCGTACCTACGAGCAGTACTTC

D gene: NA
V gene: TRBV5-8
J gene: TRBJ2-1
clone size: NA
CDR3 protein: CASSSSPISRENEQFF
CDR3 DNA: TGTGCCAGCAGCTCGTCGCCAATTAGCAGAGAAAATGAGCAGTTCTTC

D gene: NA
V gene: TRBV6-6
J gene: TRBJ2-2
clone size: NA
CDR3 protein: CASSWDRATGELFF
CDR3 DNA: TGTGCCAGCAGTTGGGACCGGGCCACCGGGGAGCTGTTTTTT

D gene: TRBD1
V gene: TRBV10-3
J gene: TRBJ1-1
clone size: NA
CDR3 protein: CAISATGGWTEAFF
CDR3 DNA: TGTGCCATCAGTGCGACAGGGGGTTGGACTGAAGCTTTCTTT

D gene: NA
V gene: TRBV5-1
J gene: TRBJ2-5
clone size: once
CDR3 protein: CASSPGGTQETQYF
CDR3 DNA: TGCGCCAGCAGCCCGGGTGGGACCCAAGAGACCCAGTACTTC